This passage covers 27 T cell receptor beta chains from one sample sequenced in a study of T cells in Graves' hyperthyroidism and ophthalmopathy. Amplified regions were TCR beta CDR3 sequences from RNA transcripts. TCR CDR3 underwent first-round RT-PCR with the HTBI primer set. One entry per CDR3 protein, called by TCRdb with MiXCR from the multiplex PCR reads. The table has approximately 430,000 distinct CDR3 sequences, about 15% seen once; the top ten hold roughly an eighth. Input material: blood. The receptors shown here come from a man between 18 and 35 years old with Graves' ophthalmopathy.

This clonotype was observed many times. The V call is TRBV20-1, the J call TRBJ1-1; D is unclear. The CDR3 consists of 13 residues. Germline values: CDR1 DFQATT, CDR2 SNEGSKA (reference sequence). V lost 0 bases and J lost 2, with 7 bases in between. The CDR3, as DNA: TGCAGTGCTAGAGATAGCATAAACACTGAAGCTTTCTTT. Its translation is CSARDSINTEAFF.

J is TRBJ1-4 and V is TRBV4-1; maybe TRBD1 (5 bases). The length of the CDR3 is 16 residues. CDR1 is MGHRA and CDR2 is YSYEKL in the germline V gene. V was pared by 0 bases and J by 5 bases, with 13 bases between. CDR3 region: CASSQDRAAGNEKLFF. The DNA of the CDR3 is TGCGCCAGCAGCCAAGACAGGGCGGCCGGGAATGAAAAACTGTTTTTT.

In its sample, this clonotype was seen many times. V is TRBV11-2 and J is TRBJ1-1, with 9 bases aligning to TRBD1. V lost 3 bases, J lost 5 bases, and 10 bases stayed unmatched. CDR3 size: 16 residues. Per germline, CDR1 SGHAT and CDR2 FQNNGV. The DNA of the CDR3 is TGTGCCAGCAGCTTGGGGGTGACAGGGGGGAGGACTGAAGCTTTCTTT. It encodes CASSLGVTGGRTEAFF.

A note on this clonotype: A much larger clonotype is one base distant, so this may be a read error. The DNA of the CDR3 is TGCAGCGTTAGCCGGCGGTCCCAAGAGACCCAGTACTTC. Its protein product is CSVSRRSQETQYF. The genes are TRBV29-1 and TRBJ2-5; D gene uncertain. The CDR3 consists of 13 residues. Trimming removed 5 bases at V and 1 base at J, with 11 bases between. CDR1 is SQVTM and CDR2 is ANQGSEA in the germline V gene.

The chain combines TRBV7-9 with TRBJ1-1, with D uncertain. The CDR3 is 14 residues long. Trimming shortened V by 4 bases and J by 6 bases, and 15 bases separated the two germline ends. Germline V gene sequence: CDR1 SEHNR, CDR2 FQNEAQ (reference sequence). The CDR3 bases are TGTGCCAGCAGCTCGCGTTGGGCGGGCTCTGAAGCTTTCTTT. Its protein is CASSSRWAGSEAFF. Looking up the rest from reference TRBV7-9 and TRBJ1-1 gives the full variable domain: DTGVSQNPRHKITKRGQNVTFRCDPISEHNRLYWYRQTLGQGPEFLTYFQNEAQLEKSRLLSDRFSAERPKGSFSTLEIQRTEQGDSAMYLCASSSRWAGSEAFFGQGTRLTVV.

This clonotype was counted a few times. This chain joins TRBV27 and TRBJ1-4, with 8 nucleotides matching TRBD1. Germline V gene sequence: CDR1 MNHEY, CDR2 SMNVEV (reference sequence). The CDR3 sequence is 15 residues long. V lost 6 bases and J lost 7; bases outside the gene matches: 10. The CDR3 region has the DNA TGTGCCAGCAGGAGGGGTCAGGGGGCAGGTGAAAAACTGTTTTTT. This codes for CASRRGQGAGEKLFF.

In its sample, this clonotype was seen many times. The chain links TRBV12-3 or TRBV12-4 to TRBJ2-1; D ambiguous. The V end was cut by 3 bases, the J end by 12 bases, with 18 bases between. The CDR3 extends over 14 amino acids. The CDR3 loop reads CASSFSHPGDGQFF. The DNA of the CDR3 is TGTGCCAGCAGTTTCAGCCACCCGGGCGACGGGCAGTTCTTC.

This clonotype came up a few times. The V gene is TRBV7-9, the J gene TRBJ2-3, with D perhaps TRBD2 (7 bases). V dropped 1 base and J dropped 4 bases, with 15 bases sitting between them. The germline V gene encodes CDR1 SEHNR and CDR2 FQNEAQ (reference sequence). The CDR3 has 16 amino acids. CDR3 nucleotide sequence: TGTGCCAGCAGCTTAGGCGGGGGCCTCAACGCAGATACGCAGTATTTT. Translated: CASSLGGGLNADTQYF.

This clonotype has at least ten counts. The chain has TRBV7-6 and TRBJ2-1, with D tentatively TRBD1 (6 bases). The CDR3 runs to 19 residues. Germline lookup yields CDR1 SGHVS and CDR2 FNYEAQ. V lost 4 bases to trimming and J lost 4 bases, with 26 bases between them. The CDR3 sequence: CASSSLLGGDNLMYNEQFF. CDR3 sequence (DNA): TGTGCCAGCAGCTCACTATTAGGGGGAGACAACCTTATGTACAATGAGCAGTTCTTC.

This clonotype was counted at least ten times. The chain uses TRBV20-1 and TRBJ2-1; D perhaps matches TRBD2 (6 bases). There are 13 residues in the CDR3. CDR1 is DFQATT, CDR2 SNEGSKA, per germline (reference sequence). V was cut by 4 bases and J by 4 bases, with 11 bases left in between. As DNA, the CDR3 is TGCAGTGCTATGCGGGATGATTACAATGAGCAGTTCTTC. Protein sequence: CSAMRDDYNEQFF.

About this clonotype itself: This may be a read error, as it is one base from a much larger clone. The V gene is TRBV29-1, the J gene TRBJ2-2; TRBD2 is a possible D gene (5 bases). Trimming removed 3 bases from V and 5 bases from J, with 7 bases in between. The length of the CDR3 is 12 residues. In germline, CDR1 is SQVTM, CDR2 ANQGSEA. The DNA of the CDR3 is TGCAGCGTTGACGGAGGAACCGGGGAGCTGTTTTTT. Translation: CSVDGGTGELFF.

The CDR3 nucleotides read TGTGCCAGTAGGCCACAGGGGGTGGATGGCTACACCTTC. Its protein is CASRPQGVDGYTF. V gene TRBV19 combines with J gene TRBJ1-2; TRBD1 agrees at 8 bases. Germline CDR1 and CDR2: LNHDA and SQIVND (reference sequence). Trimming at V came to 6 bases and at J to 6 bases, leaving 6 bases not matched to a gene. This CDR3 spans 13 amino acids.

This clonotype has ten or more counts. The V call is TRBV6-2 or TRBV6-3, the J call TRBJ2-7, with D perhaps matching TRBD2 (6 bases). The V gene lost 7 bases and the J gene lost 6 bases, with 22 bases spanning the gap. The CDR3 extends over 15 amino acids. The V gene's germline CDR1 is MNHEY and CDR2 SVGEGT. In nucleotides, the CDR3 is TGTGCCAGCAACACTGGATCCTGGGGACTCCTCGAGCAGTACTTC. Its translation is CASNTGSWGLLEQYF.

Many counts were recorded for this clonotype. This chain uses TRBV6-4 with TRBJ2-1; 9 nucleotides line up with TRBD2. Germline CDR1 and CDR2: MRHNA and SNTAGT. The J segment lost 3 bases and the V segment lost 2 bases, leaving 5 bases of the junction unmatched. This CDR3 region has 16 residues. CDR3 sequence reads: CASSDVASGIYNEQFF. CDR3 bases: TGTGCCAGCAGTGACGTTGCTAGCGGGATCTACAATGAGCAGTTCTTC.

Many counts were recorded for this clonotype. The gene calls are TRBV11-2 and TRBJ2-3, with 9 bases fitting TRBD2. Trimming removed 1 base from V and 2 bases from J; junction bases left unmatched: 7. Germline lookup yields CDR1 SGHAT and CDR2 FQNNGV. CDR3 length: 17 amino acids. The CDR3 nucleotides read TGTGCCAGCAGCTTAGGATCGGGACTAGCCCTCACAGATACGCAGTATTTT. Translated: CASSLGSGLALTDTQYF.

V and J are TRBV19 and TRBJ2-6; D might be TRBD1 or TRBD2, each matching 5 bases. Trimming took 5 bases from V and 1 from J, leaving 15 bases between them. There are 17 residues in the CDR3. Germline-derived CDR1 and CDR2 are LNHDA and SQIVND (reference sequence). The CDR3 coding sequence is TGTGCCAGTAGTTCGGGGACCAGCATGTCTGGGGCCAACGTCCTGACTTTC. Protein product: CASSSGTSMSGANVLTF.

In the case of this clonotype: This could be a read error, since a much larger clone is one nucleotide away. The chain joins TRBV27 to TRBJ1-2, with 7 positions matching TRBD1. Germline V gene lookup returns CDR1 MNHEY and CDR2 SMNVEV (reference sequence). Germline trimming cut 0 bases from V and 2 bases from J; bases unmatched to any gene: 3. The CDR3 runs 15 residues. CDR3 protein: CASSLSSGQNYGYTF. The CDR3 coding sequence is TGTGCCAGCAGTTTATCCTCGGGACAGAACTATGGCTACACCTTC.

This clonotype occurred many times. The rearrangement joins TRBV27 to TRBJ2-5; 9 bases are a match to TRBD1. V was pared by 5 bases and J by 5 bases, with 9 bases of the junction left unmatched. CDR1 and CDR2 from the germline V gene are MNHEY and SMNVEV (reference sequence). The CDR3 runs to 15 residues. Here the CDR3 DNA reads TGTGCCAGCAGTGACCCCGGGACAGGGAGGGAGACCCAGTACTTC. This codes for CASSDPGTGRETQYF.

This clonotype was observed at least ten times. This chain joins TRBV5-5 and TRBJ2-7; no clear D. Germline CDR1 is SGHKS and CDR2 is YYEKEE (reference sequence). The CDR3 loop spans 16 amino acids. The germline V and J ends were trimmed by 4 bases and 0 bases, with 17 bases remaining between them. The CDR3 region is CASSANPDVSSYEQYF. CDR3 nucleotide sequence: TGTGCCAGCAGCGCCAACCCGGACGTGAGCTCCTACGAGCAGTACTTC.

The J gene is TRBJ1-1, the V gene TRBV25-1, with 9 bases fitting TRBD1. The trim removed 6 bases at V and 2 bases at J, leaving 16 bases unmatched. The germline gives CDR1 MGHDK, CDR2 SYGVNS. The length of the CDR3 is 18 residues. In DNA, the CDR3 is TGTGCCAGCAGCCCAAGGTTGGGGACAGGGTCCCTTAACACTGAAGCTTTCTTT. This codes for CASSPRLGTGSLNTEAFF.

The J gene is TRBJ1-1, the V gene TRBV28, with a possible D match to TRBD1 (5 bases). V was cut by 3 bases and J by 8 bases, with 13 bases left in between. Per the germline V gene, CDR1 is MDHEN and CDR2 is SYDVKM. The CDR3 loop spans 13 amino acids. The CDR3 DNA reads TGTGCCAGCAGTTTGGTGGGGTCAGGGGAAGCTTTCTTT. This codes for CASSLVGSGEAFF.

This clonotype occurred many times. J is TRBJ2-5 and V is TRBV20-1, with D tentatively TRBD1 or TRBD2 (6 bases each). CDR1 and CDR2 from the germline V gene are DFQATT and SNEGSKA (reference sequence). The CDR3 consists of 14 residues. V lost 3 bases and J 5 bases, leaving 16 bases between the germline ends. The CDR3 here is CSASRTGAGETQYF. Here the CDR3 DNA reads TGCAGTGCTAGCCGGACGGGGGCAGGGGAGACCCAGTACTTC.

The table lists this clonotype with many counts. The chain has TRBV5-5 and TRBJ2-3; D remains ambiguous. CDR1 SGHKS and CDR2 YYEKEE come from the germline V gene (reference sequence). This CDR3 region has 14 residues. Trimming removed 3 bases from V and 0 bases from J, with 8 bases in between. For the CDR3, the DNA is TGTGCCAGCAGCTCCACGACTAGCACAGATACGCAGTATTTT. This codes for CASSSTTSTDTQYF.

This clonotype was counted ten times or more. The chain employs TRBV4-1 and TRBJ2-7; D is ambiguous. This CDR3 contains 15 residues. V was pared by 0 bases and J by 0 bases, with 9 bases between. Germline lookup yields CDR1 MGHRA and CDR2 YSYEKL. CDR3 sequence reads: CASSQDVGSSYEQYF. CDR3 bases: TGCGCCAGCAGCCAAGATGTGGGATCCTCCTACGAGCAGTACTTC.

The chain employs TRBV4-1 and TRBJ2-3; possibly TRBD2 for D (6 bases). CDR1 MGHRA and CDR2 YSYEKL come from the germline V gene. V was trimmed by 1 base and J by 1 base, leaving 18 bases between them. The CDR3 has 18 residues. The DNA for the CDR3 is TGCGCCAGCAGCCAAGTCGCTCGGGGGACCAAACGCACAGATACGCAGTATTTT. This translates into CASSQVARGTKRTDTQYF.

This clonotype was counted ten times or more. The V call is TRBV2, the J call TRBJ2-3, with TRBD2 identical over 7 bases. The V gene end was trimmed by 10 bases and the J gene end by 4 bases; junction bases not matched to a gene: 14. Germline V gives CDR1 SNHLY, CDR2 FYNNEI. This CDR3 has 15 amino acids. The CDR3 DNA is TGTGCCAAGATGACTAGCCCCTCCCCCCCAGATACGCAGTATTTT. Protein: CAKMTSPSPPDTQYF.

This clonotype was detected ten times or more. The chain has TRBV25-1 and TRBJ2-7; D possibly corresponds to TRBD2 (6 bases). CDR3 size: 16 residues. V was clipped by 2 bases and J by 3 bases, with 17 bases between them. Germline V lookup: CDR1 MGHDK, CDR2 SYGVNS. The CDR3 DNA reads as TGTGCCAGCAGTGAACATCCGGGACTGACTAACTACGAGCAGTACTTC. Translating it yields CASSEHPGLTNYEQYF.